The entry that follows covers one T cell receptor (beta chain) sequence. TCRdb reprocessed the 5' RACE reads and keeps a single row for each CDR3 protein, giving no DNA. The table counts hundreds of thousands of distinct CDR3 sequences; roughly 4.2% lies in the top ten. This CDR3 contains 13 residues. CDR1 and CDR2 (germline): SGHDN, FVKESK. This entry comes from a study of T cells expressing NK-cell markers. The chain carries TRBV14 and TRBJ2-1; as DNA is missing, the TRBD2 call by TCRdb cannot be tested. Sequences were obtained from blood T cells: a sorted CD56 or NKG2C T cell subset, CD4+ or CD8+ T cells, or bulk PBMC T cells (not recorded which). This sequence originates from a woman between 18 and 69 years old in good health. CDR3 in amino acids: CASSHLAGAEQFF.